The present TCR beta chain was sequenced within a study of OX40 agonist ivuxolimab in advanced cancers. Study-wide context: Across the patients, intravenous ivuxolimab was delivered every 2 weeks at 0.01 to 10 mg/kg. Patients assigned to dose escalation were diagnosed with hepatocellular carcinoma, melanoma, renal cell or head and neck cancer. The study's findings and limits: In a subset of nonresponders, normalized T-cell clonal expansion was also low.

The CDR3 has 15 residues. The germline CDR1 and CDR2 sequences are SGHTA and FQGNSA. V dropped 5 bases and J dropped 1; count of bases not matched to a gene: 7. Notes on this clone: Its antigen is unidentified.

At baseline, cycle 4 day 1, and cycle 7 day 1, blood was sampled. Clones were sequenced by immunoSEQ multiplex PCR, and TCRdb holds only the in-frame ones, with some missing. The sample carries about 64,000 clones, about 88% recorded once. The source was CD4+ or CD8+ T cells sorted from blood, collected in a trial of the OX40 agonist ivuxolimab. This chain uses TRBV7-2 with TRBJ1-1, with 7 positions matching TRBD1. The receptor comes from an adult with an advanced solid tumor such as melanoma, head and neck, liver or kidney cancer. The CDR3: CASSRPTGKNTEAFF. CDR3 coding DNA: TGTGCCAGCAGCCGGCCGACAGGGAAGAACACTGAAGCTTTCTTT.